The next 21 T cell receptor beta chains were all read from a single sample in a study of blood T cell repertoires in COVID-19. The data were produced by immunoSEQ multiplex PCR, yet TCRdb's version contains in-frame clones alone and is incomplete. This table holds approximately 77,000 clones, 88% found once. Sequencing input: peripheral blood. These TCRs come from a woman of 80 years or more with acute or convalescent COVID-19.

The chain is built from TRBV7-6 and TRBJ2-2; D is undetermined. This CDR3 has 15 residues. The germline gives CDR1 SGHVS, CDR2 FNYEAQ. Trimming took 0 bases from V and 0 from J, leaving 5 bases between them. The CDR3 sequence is CASSLALPNTGELFF. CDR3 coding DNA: TGTGCCAGCAGCTTAGCACTACCGAACACCGGGGAGCTGTTTTTT.

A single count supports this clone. CDR3 in DNA: TGTGCCAGCAGCTTGTTTGTCGAGGTAGTCTACAATGAGCAGTTCTTC. Residues: CASSLFVEVVYNEQFF. This chain joins TRBV5-5 and TRBJ2-1, with no clear D. Trimming cost V 1 base and J 3 bases, with 14 bases left between them. This CDR3 spans 16 amino acids. Germline lookup yields CDR1 SGHKS and CDR2 YYEKEE (reference sequence).

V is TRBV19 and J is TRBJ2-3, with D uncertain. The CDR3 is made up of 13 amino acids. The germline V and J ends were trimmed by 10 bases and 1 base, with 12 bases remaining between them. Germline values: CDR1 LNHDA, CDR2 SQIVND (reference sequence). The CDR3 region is CATAGSGTDTQYF. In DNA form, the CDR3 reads TGTGCCACCGCAGGTTCTGGCACAGATACGCAGTATTTT.

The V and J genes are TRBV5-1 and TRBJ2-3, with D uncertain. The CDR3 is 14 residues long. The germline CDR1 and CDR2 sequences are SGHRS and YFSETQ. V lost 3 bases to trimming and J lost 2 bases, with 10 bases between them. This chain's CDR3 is CASSSKQTTDTQYF. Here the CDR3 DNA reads TGCGCCAGCAGCTCAAAACAGACCACAGATACGCAGTATTTT.

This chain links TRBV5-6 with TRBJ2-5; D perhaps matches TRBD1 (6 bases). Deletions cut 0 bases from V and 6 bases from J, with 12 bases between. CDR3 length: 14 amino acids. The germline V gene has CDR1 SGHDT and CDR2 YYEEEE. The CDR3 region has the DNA TGTGCCAGCAGCTTGGGCCGCAGGGGTCAGACCCAGTACTTC. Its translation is CASSLGRRGQTQYF.

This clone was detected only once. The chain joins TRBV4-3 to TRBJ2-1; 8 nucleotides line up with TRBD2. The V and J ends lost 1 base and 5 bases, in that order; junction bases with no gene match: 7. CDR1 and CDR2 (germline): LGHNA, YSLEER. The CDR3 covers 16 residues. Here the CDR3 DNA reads TGCGCCAGCAGCCAAGGGGGCGGGGGGACCGACAATGAGCAGTTCTTC. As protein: CASSQGGGGTDNEQFF.

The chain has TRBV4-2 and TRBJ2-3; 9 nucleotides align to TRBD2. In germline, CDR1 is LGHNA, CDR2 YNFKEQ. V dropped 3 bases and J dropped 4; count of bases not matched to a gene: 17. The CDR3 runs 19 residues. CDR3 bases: TGTGCCAGCAGCCACGGCGGTGCGGGAGGGCCCTTTTCCCCAGATACGCAGTATTTT. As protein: CASSHGGAGGPFSPDTQYF.

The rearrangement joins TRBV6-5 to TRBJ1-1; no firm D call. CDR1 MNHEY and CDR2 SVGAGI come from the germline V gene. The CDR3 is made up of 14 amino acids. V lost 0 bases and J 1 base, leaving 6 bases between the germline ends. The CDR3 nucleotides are TGTGCCAGCAGTTACTCAAACACGAACACTGAAGCTTTCTTT. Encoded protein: CASSYSNTNTEAFF.

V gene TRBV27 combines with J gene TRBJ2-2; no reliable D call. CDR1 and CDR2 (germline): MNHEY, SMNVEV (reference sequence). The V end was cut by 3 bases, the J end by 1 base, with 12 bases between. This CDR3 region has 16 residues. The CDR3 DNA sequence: TGTGCCAGCAGTTTGCTCTGGGCCTTGAACACCGGGGAGCTGTTTTTT. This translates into CASSLLWALNTGELFF.

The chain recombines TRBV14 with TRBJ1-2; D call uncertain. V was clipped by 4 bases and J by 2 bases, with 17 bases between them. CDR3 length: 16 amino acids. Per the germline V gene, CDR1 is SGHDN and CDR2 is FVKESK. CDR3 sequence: CASSPPGLGRNYGYTF. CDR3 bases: TGTGCCAGCAGCCCTCCCGGACTGGGAAGGAACTATGGCTACACCTTC.

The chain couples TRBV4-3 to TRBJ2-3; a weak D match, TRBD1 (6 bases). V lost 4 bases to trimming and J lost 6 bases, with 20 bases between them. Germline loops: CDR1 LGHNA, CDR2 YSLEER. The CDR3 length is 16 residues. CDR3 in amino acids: CASSRTGSGGVDTQYF. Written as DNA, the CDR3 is TGCGCCAGCAGCCGAACAGGGTCAGGTGGTGTGGATACGCAGTATTTT.

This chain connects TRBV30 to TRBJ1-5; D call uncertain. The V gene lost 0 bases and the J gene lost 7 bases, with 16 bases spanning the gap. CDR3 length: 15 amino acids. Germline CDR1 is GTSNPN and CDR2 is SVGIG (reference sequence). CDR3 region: CAWSVGEYIGQPQHF. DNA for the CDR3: TGTGCCTGGAGTGTAGGAGAGTATATTGGACAGCCCCAGCATTTT.

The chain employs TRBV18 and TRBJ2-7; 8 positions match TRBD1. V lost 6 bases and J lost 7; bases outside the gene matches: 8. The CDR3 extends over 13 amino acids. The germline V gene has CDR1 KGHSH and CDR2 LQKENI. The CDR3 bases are TGTGCCAGCTCCCCGGGACAGGACGAAGAGCAGTACTTC. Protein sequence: CASSPGQDEEQYF.

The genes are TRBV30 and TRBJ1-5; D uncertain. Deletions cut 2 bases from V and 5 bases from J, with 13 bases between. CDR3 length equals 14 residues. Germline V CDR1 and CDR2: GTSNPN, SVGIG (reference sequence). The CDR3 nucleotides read TGTGCCTGGAGTCGAGGGAAGGGCGATCAGCCCCAGCATTTT. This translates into CAWSRGKGDQPQHF.

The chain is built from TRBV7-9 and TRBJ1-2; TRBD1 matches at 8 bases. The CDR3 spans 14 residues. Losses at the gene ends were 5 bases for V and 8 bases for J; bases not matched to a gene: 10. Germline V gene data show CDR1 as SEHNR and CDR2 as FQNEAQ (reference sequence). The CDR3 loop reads CASSPHGQGGGYTF. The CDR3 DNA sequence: TGTGCCAGCAGCCCCCACGGACAGGGAGGGGGCTACACCTTC.

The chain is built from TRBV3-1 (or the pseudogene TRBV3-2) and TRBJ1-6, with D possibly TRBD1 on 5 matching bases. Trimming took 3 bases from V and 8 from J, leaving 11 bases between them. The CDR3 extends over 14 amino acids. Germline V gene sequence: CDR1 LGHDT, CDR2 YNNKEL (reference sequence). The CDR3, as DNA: TGTGCCAGCAGCCAGGGCAGGGATTATTCACCCCTCCACTTT. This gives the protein CASSQGRDYSPLHF.

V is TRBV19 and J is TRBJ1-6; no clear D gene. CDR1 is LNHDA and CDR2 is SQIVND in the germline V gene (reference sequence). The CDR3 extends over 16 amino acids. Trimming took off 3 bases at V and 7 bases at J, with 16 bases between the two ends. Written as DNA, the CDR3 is TGTGCCAGTAGTATGGGGTTGAATAGCGGCAATTCACCCCTCCACTTT. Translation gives CASSMGLNSGNSPLHF.

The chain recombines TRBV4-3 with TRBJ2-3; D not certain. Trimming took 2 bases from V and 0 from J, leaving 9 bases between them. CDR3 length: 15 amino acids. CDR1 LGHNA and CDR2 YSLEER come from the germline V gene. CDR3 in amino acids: CASSQSVSSTDTQYF. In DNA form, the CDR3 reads TGCGCCAGCAGCCAATCGGTCTCTAGCACAGATACGCAGTATTTT.

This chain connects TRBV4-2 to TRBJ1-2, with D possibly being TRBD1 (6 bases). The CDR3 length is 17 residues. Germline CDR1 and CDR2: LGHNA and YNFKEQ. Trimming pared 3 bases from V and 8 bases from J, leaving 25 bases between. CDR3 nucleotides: TGTGCCAGCAGCCAGCAAGGACAGAGGATATCGTATGTCGGCTACACCTTC. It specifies CASSQQGQRISYVGYTF.

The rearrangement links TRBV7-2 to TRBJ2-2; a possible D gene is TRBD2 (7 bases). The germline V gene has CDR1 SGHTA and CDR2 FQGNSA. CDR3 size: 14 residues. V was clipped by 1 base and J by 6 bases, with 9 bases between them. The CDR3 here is CASSLVGGAGELFF. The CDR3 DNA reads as TGTGCCAGCAGCTTAGTAGGGGGGGCCGGGGAGCTGTTTTTT.

The CDR3 loop is CASSLQTGQETQYF. The CDR3, as DNA: TGCGCCAGCAGCCTACAGACAGGCCAAGAGACCCAGTACTTC. The chain carries TRBV4-1 and TRBJ2-5; possibly TRBD1 for D (6 bases). The germline V and J ends were trimmed by 4 bases and 1 base, with 10 bases remaining between them. Germline V gives CDR1 MGHRA, CDR2 YSYEKL. There are 14 residues in the CDR3.